A selection of T cell receptor beta chains follows, all from one sample in a study of cytomegalovirus exposure and HLA in healthy donors. Measured with immunoSEQ multiplex PCR; TCRdb has only the in-frame clones, and not every one. This sample contains 200,000 or so clones. The material sequenced was PBMCs. All receptors come from a girl aged 2 to 9 in good health and CMV-seropositive. Both conserved end residues are part of each CDR3. A D gene is named only where the DNA matches it firmly.

>TRBJ2-7|TRBV28|13|-
TGTGCCAGCAGAGGGGGACACCTCTACGAGCAGTACTTC
CASRGGHLYEQYF
>TRBJ1-1|TRBV2|12|-
TGTGCCAGCATGGGGGGGATGGCTGAAGCTTTCTTT
CASMGGMAEAFF
>TRBJ1-3|TRBV27|17|-
TGTGCCAGCAGTTTCGGGGACATAGTCCTCTCTGGAAACACCATATATTTT
CASSFGDIVLSGNTIYF
>TRBJ2-7|TRBV28|15|-
TGTGCCAGCAGTTTAATAGTCCCAGGGCTAGGCGAGCAGTACTTC
CASSLIVPGLGEQYF
>TRBJ1-5|TRBV19|14|TRBD1
TGTGCCAGTAGAGGGCCAGGGGGAGATCAGCCCCAGCATTTT
CASRGPGGDQPQHF
>TRBJ2-3|TRBV28|16|TRBD2
TGTGCCAGCAGTTACCCCCAAAGCGGGAGAGGGGATACGCAGTATTTT
CASSYPQSGRGDTQYF
>TRBJ1-2|TRBV10-1|15|TRBD1
TGCGCCAGCAGTGACTCCGGGACAGAGGCCTATGGCTACACCTTC
CASSDSGTEAYGYTF
>TRBJ1-1|TRBV28|14|-
TGTGCCAGCAGTTCAGGGGCGGTTAACACTGAAGCTTTCTTT
CASSSGAVNTEAFF
>TRBJ2-1|TRBV5-1|16|TRBD2
TGCGCCAGCAGCGAGGACAGACTAGCGGCTTACAATGAGCAGTTCTTC
CASSEDRLAAYNEQFF
>TRBJ1-5|TRBV19|16|TRBD1
TGTGCCAGTAGTATCCAGACAGGGGAAGGGGGTCAGCCCCAGCATTTT
CASSIQTGEGGQPQHF
>TRBJ2-1|TRBV7-2|17|-
TGTGCCAGCAGCACCCGAAAGGACTCACCGTCCTACAATGAGCAGTTCTTC
CASSTRKDSPSYNEQFF
>TRBJ2-3|TRBV5-1|16|TRBD2
TGCGCCAGCAGCCGCCTGACTAGCGGGAGCACAGATACGCAGTATTTT
CASSRLTSGSTDTQYF
>TRBJ1-4|TRBV6-1|13|-
TGTGCCAGCAGTGAGGGACACAATGAAAAACTGTTTTTT
CASSEGHNEKLFF
>TRBJ2-7|TRBV4-1|14|-
TGCGCCAGCAGCCAATTCCCCAGTATAAACGAGCAGTACTTC
CASSQFPSINEQYF
>TRBJ2-7|TRBV7-9|16|-
TGTGCCAGCAGCTTAGCACGTGGAACGGGAACCTACGAGCAGTACTTC
CASSLARGTGTYEQYF
>TRBJ2-3|TRBV5-1|15|TRBD2
TGCGCCAGCAGCTTGGAAGCGGGAGATGCAGATACGCAGTATTTT
CASSLEAGDADTQYF
>TRBJ2-3|TRBV7-2|17|-
TGTGCCAGCAGCAGGACTTCATTGGGGGCTAGCACAGATACGCAGTATTTT
CASSRTSLGASTDTQYF
>TRBJ2-1|TRBV7-9|15|TRBD2
TGTGCCAGCAGCTCCGGACTAGCGGGAGGGATTGAGCAGTTCTTC
CASSSGLAGGIEQFF
>TRBJ2-7|TRBV20-1|11|-
TGCAGTGCGAGGAGCTCCTACGAGCAGTACTTC
CSARSSYEQYF
>TRBJ1-3|TRBV6-1|15|-
TGTGCCAGCATCCCGGACAGACTGCCGGGAAACACCATATATTTT
CASIPDRLPGNTIYF
>TRBJ2-5|TRBV7-2|14|TRBD2
TGTGCCAGCAGCACTAGCGGGGACGGAAAGACCCAGTACTTC
CASSTSGDGKTQYF
>TRBJ1-1|TRBV29-1|15|-
TGCAGCGCCCGGGTTGGGGGCACGACGAACACTGAAGCTTTCTTT
CSARVGGTTNTEAFF
>TRBJ2-3|TRBV19|15|-
TGTGCCAGTAGCCGGACAGCCCTAATTACAGATACGCAGTATTTT
CASSRTALITDTQYF
>TRBJ2-1|TRBV19|14|-
TGTGCCAGTAGTATTCGGGTGACGGGCAATGAGCAGTTCTTC
CASSIRVTGNEQFF
>TRBJ1-4|TRBV7-9|15|-
TGTGCCAGCAGCCCGGATACAGGGATTAATGAAAAACTGTTTTTT
CASSPDTGINEKLFF
>TRBJ2-7|TRBV9|14|TRBD2
TGTGCCAGCAGCGTAGCGGGAGGCCCGGGGGAGCAGTACTTC
CASSVAGGPGEQYF
>TRBJ2-7|TRBV5-1|17|-
TGCGCCAGCAGCTTGGGTCTTGGGGGCGCGAGCTCCTACGAGCAGTACTTC
CASSLGLGGASSYEQYF
>TRBJ1-1|TRBV9|14|TRBD1
TGTGCCAGCAGCGCCAGACAGGGGAACACTGAAGCTTTCTTT
CASSARQGNTEAFF
>TRBJ1-6|TRBV28|14|TRBD1
TGTGCCAGCAGCCCCGGGACAGGGTATTCACCCCTCCACTTT
CASSPGTGYSPLHF
>TRBJ1-1|TRBV28|14|TRBD1
TGTGCCAGCAGCCACCGGGACAGGGGGACTGAAGCTTTCTTT
CASSHRDRGTEAFF
>TRBJ1-2|TRBV6-4|14|-
TGTGCCAGCAGACGCCCGGGGGCTAACTATGGCTACACCTTC
CASRRPGANYGYTF
>TRBJ1-2|TRBV28|16|TRBD1
TGTGCCAGCAGTTCACCAGTAGGGACAGGGAACTATGGCTACACCTTC
CASSSPVGTGNYGYTF
>TRBJ2-3|TRBV6-5|16|TRBD2
TGTGCCAGCAGTTCAACTCCTAGCGGAGGCACAGATACGCAGTATTTT
CASSSTPSGGTDTQYF
>TRBJ2-7|TRBV5-1|14|TRBD1
TGCGCCAGCAGCTTGTGGACAGGCACCTACGAGCAGTACTTC
CASSLWTGTYEQYF
>TRBJ2-4|TRBV10-3|14|TRBD2
TGTGCCATCAGTGAAAGCGGGGAGGTTGAAAAAAAGTACTTC
CAISESGEVEKKYF
>TRBJ2-5|TRBV6-1|15|TRBD1
TGTGCCAGCAGTGCAGGACAGGGGGCGGTGGAGACCCAGTACTTC
CASSAGQGAVETQYF
>TRBJ2-1|TRBV4-1|15|TRBD2
TGCGCCAGCTCCCCGACTAGCGGGAGGTACAATGAGCAGTTCTTC
CASSPTSGRYNEQFF
>TRBJ2-5|TRBV27|15|TRBD2
TGTGCCAGCAGTACCTGGACTAGCGGGAGAGAGACCCAGTACTTC
CASSTWTSGRETQYF
>TRBJ2-1|TRBV30|13|TRBD2
TGTGCCTGGAGTGGACTAGCGGGCAATGAGCAGTTCTTC
CAWSGLAGNEQFF
>TRBJ2-3|TRBV7-2|16|TRBD2
TGTGCCAGCAGCGTAATAATAGCGGGAGGCGGTGATACGCAGTATTTT
CASSVIIAGGGDTQYF
>TRBJ2-7|TRBV27|14|-
TGTGCCAGCGGACATATGACACTCCAGGAGGAGCAGTACTTC
CASGHMTLQEEQYF
>TRBJ2-2|TRBV4-1|16|TRBD2
TGCGCCAGCAGCCAACTAGCGGGAGTTTTCACCGGGGAGCTGTTTTTT
CASSQLAGVFTGELFF